Below, 11 T cell receptor beta chains from the same sample are listed, as sequenced in a study of healthy donors' naive CD4 and CD8 T cells. TCR libraries were built from 400 to 650 ng of total RNA by linear amplification. TCRdb recomputed calls from the reads with MiXCR, one row per CDR3 protein. The table records about 180,000 distinct CDR3 sequences, over 60% of them present only once. The sample taken for sequencing was naive CD4+ and CD8+ T cells sorted from blood, pooled from several donors. These receptors were obtained from a pool of human donors in good health; the sample pools cells from several healthy donors.

This clonotype was recorded once. This sequence joins TRBV29-1 and TRBJ2-1, with 8 bases identical to TRBD2. The CDR3 loop spans 22 amino acids. Germline V gene sequence: CDR1 SQVTM, CDR2 ANQGSEA. V dropped 0 bases and J dropped 4; count of bases not matched to a gene: 26. The CDR3 DNA is TGCAGCGTTGAAGATTGGGCCGGGGGAGTAGACCTAGGGACTAGTGGTTACAATGAGCAGTTCTTC. It yields the protein CSVEDWAGGVDLGTSGYNEQFF.

The chain joins TRBV28 to TRBJ1-2; 10 positions match TRBD1. The CDR3 length is 12 residues. J was trimmed by 10 bases and V by 6 bases; bases with no gene match: 5. The V gene's germline CDR1 is MDHEN and CDR2 SYDVKM. As DNA, the CDR3 is TGTGCCAGCAGGTCCGGGACAGGGGACTACACCTTC. Its protein is CASRSGTGDYTF.

The V call is TRBV27, the J call TRBJ2-1, with TRBD2 as a possible D gene (5 bases). The CDR3 totals 14 residues. V dropped 7 bases and J dropped 4 bases, with 14 bases sitting between them. From germline, CDR1 is MNHEY and CDR2 SMNVEV (reference sequence). This CDR3 is CASTPMTGYNEQFF. CDR3 DNA: TGTGCCAGCACACCGATGACGGGGTACAATGAGCAGTTCTTC.

The V gene is TRBV7-2, the J gene TRBJ2-7; D gene uncertain. Deletions cut 4 bases from V and 4 bases from J, with 5 bases between. In germline, CDR1 is SGHTA, CDR2 FQGNSA. The CDR3 totals 11 residues. CDR3 protein: CASSSRYEQYF. DNA for the CDR3: TGTGCCAGCAGCTCCCGGTACGAGCAGTACTTC. The variable domain in full, with the rest retrieved from reference TRBV7-2 and TRBJ2-7, is GAGVSQSPSNKVTEKGKDVELRCDPISGHTALYWYRQSLGQGLEFLIYFQGNSAPDKSGLPSDRFSAERTGGSVSTLTIQRTQQEDSAVYLCASSSRYEQYFGPGTRLTVT.

V and J are TRBV27 and TRBJ2-1; D is undetermined. Germline-derived CDR1 and CDR2 are MNHEY and SMNVEV (reference sequence). Trimming left V 8 bases short and J 5 bases short, with 7 bases between. This CDR3 spans 11 amino acids. DNA for the CDR3: TGTGCCAGCGAGAGAAACAATGAGCAGTTCTTC. It codes for CASERNNEQFF.

The J gene is TRBJ2-6, the V gene TRBV29-1; D perhaps matches TRBD1 (5 bases). There are 15 residues in the CDR3. Trimming took 0 bases from V and 2 from J, leaving 8 bases between them. CDR1 and CDR2 (germline): SQVTM, ANQGSEA. This chain's CDR3 is CSVEEAGTGANVLTF. The CDR3 region has the DNA TGCAGCGTTGAAGAGGCAGGGACTGGGGCCAACGTCCTGACTTTC.

The rearrangement links TRBV29-1 to TRBJ2-7; D possibly corresponds to TRBD2 (6 bases). The CDR3 is 12 residues long. Per germline, CDR1 SQVTM and CDR2 ANQGSEA. V lost 6 bases to trimming and J lost 4 bases, with 13 bases between them. The CDR3 loop is CSVGLSKYEQYF. As DNA, the CDR3 is TGCAGCGTGGGACTTTCGAAGTACGAGCAGTACTTC.

V usage is TRBV12-3 or TRBV12-4 and J usage is TRBJ2-3; tentatively, D is TRBD2 (5 bases). This CDR3 is built from 17 residues. The V and J ends lost 3 bases and 1 base respectively, with 17 bases between them. Written as DNA, the CDR3 is TGTGCCAGCAGTTTGGTCGCCAAGGCCGGGGGCACAGATACGCAGTATTTT. This translates into CASSLVAKAGGTDTQYF.

In DNA form, the CDR3 reads TGTGCCTGGAGAGGGCCCGCTTACAATGAGCAGTTCTTC. The encoded protein is CAWRGPAYNEQFF. The V gene is TRBV30, the J gene TRBJ2-1; D gene unclear. The V gene lost 3 bases and the J gene lost 4 bases, with 10 bases spanning the gap. Germline V gene lookup returns CDR1 GTSNPN and CDR2 SVGIG (reference sequence). This CDR3 comprises 13 residues.

The rearrangement links TRBV6-5 to TRBJ2-5; tentatively, D is TRBD2 (5 bases). Trimming cost V 2 bases and J 4 bases, with 14 bases left between them. Germline V lookup: CDR1 MNHEY, CDR2 SVGAGI. CDR3 length: 15 amino acids. This CDR3 is CASSYGGREGETQYF. The CDR3 DNA follows: TGTGCCAGCAGTTACGGTGGAAGAGAGGGAGAGACCCAGTACTTC.

This chain connects TRBV27 to TRBJ1-1; D gene uncertain. Trimming cost V 2 bases and J 2 bases, with 9 bases left between them. Germline V lookup: CDR1 MNHEY, CDR2 SMNVEV (reference sequence). The CDR3 covers 14 residues. CDR3 protein: CASSLRALNTEAFF. The DNA of the CDR3 is TGTGCCAGCAGTTTAAGGGCCCTCAACACTGAAGCTTTCTTT.